What follows describes a single T cell receptor (beta chain). What it binds is not known. The data belong to a study of blood T cells in healthy people across ages. Samples each yielded at least 5.5 micrograms of total RNA. The trim removed 0 bases at V and 0 bases at J, leaving 4 bases unmatched. The germline gives CDR1 DFQATT, CDR2 SNEGSKA (reference sequence). This CDR3 contains 17 residues. Study-level results: Roughly linearly, TCR beta diversity per million T cells fell as age increased. A conclusive naive versus antigen-experienced comparison was prevented by the unsorted PBMCs.

For the second PCR, which ran for roughly 7 to 11 cycles, a sample-barcoded 5' primer and a J-beta primer mix were used. One entry per CDR3 protein results from TCRdb running MiXCR on the 5' RACE reads. Of 1.6 million or so distinct CDR3 sequences in the sample, almost 35% were seen once. Input material: blood. The chain uses TRBV20-1 and TRBJ2-1; 11 bases are a match to TRBD2. This receptor was obtained from a woman aged 25 to 39 in good health. CDR3 in amino acids: CSARDGLAGRSYNEQFF. CDR3 nucleotide sequence: TGCAGTGCTAGAGATGGACTAGCGGGCCGCTCCTACAATGAGCAGTTCTTC.